These 17 T cell receptor beta chains share one sample of origin, sequenced in a study of siplizumab effects on memory and regulatory T cells. The assay was immunoSEQ multiplex PCR, and TCRdb's table has in-frame clones only and misses some. The sample carries around 110,000 clones, 90% to 95% recorded once. The source material was non-Treg CD4+ T cells sorted from blood. Source of these receptors: a human donor in good health.

The gene calls are TRBV19 and TRBJ1-4; TRBD1 might be the D (5 bases). Between the trimmed V and J ends, which lost 5 bases and 8 bases, there was a span of 12 bases. The CDR3 length is 13 residues. Germline lookup yields CDR1 LNHDA and CDR2 SQIVND (reference sequence). The CDR3 is CASSWAEGEKLFF. Here the CDR3 DNA reads TGTGCCAGTAGTTGGGCCGAGGGGGAAAAACTGTTTTTT.

V and J are TRBV25-1 and TRBJ1-6, with D maybe TRBD1 (5 bases). Trimming stripped 6 bases from V and 5 bases from J, with 11 bases between. Germline loops: CDR1 MGHDK, CDR2 SYGVNS. The CDR3 is made up of 14 amino acids. CDR3 DNA sequence: TGTGCCAGCAGGTGGGGCAGCGATAATTCACCCCTCCACTTT. This encodes CASRWGSDNSPLHF.

This chain links TRBV7-2 with TRBJ1-2; D unresolved. This CDR3 region has 14 residues. Germline CDR1 and CDR2: SGHTA and FQGNSA. V lost 4 bases, J lost 2 bases, and 11 bases lay in between. This CDR3 reads CASSYYGFNYGYTF. Written as DNA, the CDR3 is TGTGCCAGCAGCTACTACGGCTTCAACTATGGCTACACCTTC.

The V gene is TRBV28, the J gene TRBJ2-5; 14 bases line up with TRBD2. The J segment lost 4 bases and the V segment lost 1 base, leaving 8 bases of the junction unmatched. The CDR3 runs to 18 residues. Germline assignment: CDR1 MDHEN and CDR2 SYDVKM. CDR3 in DNA: TGTGCCAGCAGTTTATATCACACGGGACTAGCGGGAGCAGAGACCCAGTACTTC. This gives the protein CASSLYHTGLAGAETQYF.

The chain joins TRBV9 to TRBJ1-6, with 9 bases identical to TRBD1. The germline V gene has CDR1 SGDLS and CDR2 YYNGEE. This CDR3 is built from 15 residues. V trimming: 5 bases; J trimming: 7 bases; junction bases outside the gene matches: 7. The CDR3: CASRPPTGGNSPLHF. In DNA, the CDR3 is TGTGCCAGCAGACCACCGACAGGGGGGAATTCACCCCTCCACTTT.

This sequence joins TRBV7-9 and TRBJ2-2; TRBD2 is a possible D gene (5 bases). V lost 6 bases and J lost 1, with 9 bases in between. The germline CDR1 and CDR2 sequences are SEHNR and FQNEAQ (reference sequence). The CDR3 extends over 14 amino acids. CDR3 region: CASRTTKNTGELFF. DNA for the CDR3: TGTGCCAGCAGGACTACAAAGAACACCGGGGAGCTGTTTTTT.

The CDR3 bases are TGCGCCAGCAGCCCAGGGACGGCAACTAATGAAAAACTGTTTTTT. Residues: CASSPGTATNEKLFF. This chain joins TRBV5-1 and TRBJ1-4; maybe TRBD1 (5 bases). The germline V gene encodes CDR1 SGHRS and CDR2 YFSETQ. Trimming removed 4 bases at V and 0 bases at J, with 10 bases between. The length of the CDR3 is 15 residues.

This chain connects TRBV4-2 to TRBJ2-5; TRBD1 matches 9 bases. V shed 1 base and J 5 bases; nucleotides not matched to a gene: 8. This CDR3 comprises 16 residues. CDR1 is LGHNA, CDR2 YNFKEQ, per germline. CDR3 bases: TGTGCCAGCAGCCAAGTAACTGGACAGGGGTCGGAGACCCAGTACTTC. Translated: CASSQVTGQGSETQYF.

V gene TRBV6-5 combines with J gene TRBJ1-2; D is possibly TRBD1 (6 bases). The CDR3 totals 15 residues. CDR1 MNHEY and CDR2 SVGAGI come from the germline V gene. Trimming pared 0 bases from V and 5 bases from J, leaving 13 bases between. Here the CDR3 reads CASSYSRGGSYGYTF. The CDR3 nucleotides read TGTGCCAGCAGTTACTCAAGGGGGGGAAGTTATGGCTACACCTTC.

This clone was counted between two and nine times. The chain has TRBV7-6 and TRBJ1-3; D uncertain. The CDR3 is 12 residues long. Trimming took off 3 bases at V and 9 bases at J, with 9 bases between the two ends. CDR1 and CDR2 from the germline V gene are SGHVS and FNYEAQ. CDR3 sequence: CASSFVGGTIYF. In DNA form, the CDR3 reads TGTGCCAGCAGCTTTGTTGGCGGCACCATATATTTT.

This chain links TRBV5-4 with TRBJ1-1; D ambiguous. Trimming stripped 3 bases from V and 8 bases from J, with 17 bases between. CDR3 length: 14 residues. Germline V gives CDR1 SGHNT, CDR2 YYREEE (reference sequence). The CDR3 here is CASSSQRDGPEAFF. In nucleotides, the CDR3 is TGTGCCAGCAGCTCTCAACGGGATGGCCCCGAAGCTTTCTTT.

This clone was counted once. This chain connects TRBV6-5 to TRBJ2-7; TRBD1 matches at 7 bases. Germline values: CDR1 MNHEY, CDR2 SVGAGI. V lost 4 bases to trimming and J lost 3 bases; unmatched junction nucleotides: 6. The CDR3 spans 14 residues. For the CDR3, the DNA is TGTGCCAGCAGTTCCTTCCGGGACAGCTACGAGCAGTACTTC. Its translation: CASSSFRDSYEQYF.

This chain uses TRBV7-6 with TRBJ2-7; D is perhaps TRBD1 (6 bases). Germline V gene sequence: CDR1 SGHVS, CDR2 FNYEAQ. This CDR3 region has 14 residues. V lost 3 bases and J 3 bases, leaving 12 bases between the germline ends. The CDR3 coding sequence is TGTGCCAGCAGCTTGGGGCAGGGGTTCTACGAGCAGTACTTC. It is translated as CASSLGQGFYEQYF.

The gene calls are TRBV10-2 and TRBJ2-5, with 9 bases fitting TRBD1. The CDR3 loop spans 15 amino acids. Germline loops: CDR1 WSHSY, CDR2 SAAADI. V shed 8 bases, J shed 3 bases, and the junction held 10 bases outside the gene matches. The CDR3 spells CASHDTGQGKETQYF. In DNA form, the CDR3 reads TGCGCCAGCCACGATACCGGACAGGGGAAAGAGACCCAGTACTTC.

This clone has a handful of counts. The V and J genes are TRBV21-1 and TRBJ1-2. TRBV21-1 is noted as a pseudogene. This CDR3 comprises 13 residues. The CDR3 DNA follows: TGTGCCAGCAGCACACCATCCGGGGGCGGCTACACCTTC. Protein sequence: CASSTPSGGGYTF.

The genes are TRBV2 and TRBJ2-4; 9 nucleotides align to TRBD1. Germline lookup yields CDR1 SNHLY and CDR2 FYNNEI. This CDR3 comprises 14 residues. V shed 2 bases, J shed 9 bases, and the junction held 5 bases outside the gene matches. CDR3 amino acids: CASSERDRVGIQYF. CDR3 DNA: TGTGCCAGCAGTGAAAGGGACAGGGTGGGCATTCAGTACTTC.

The gene calls are TRBV5-1 and TRBJ1-1; possibly TRBD1 for D (6 bases). V was pared by 2 bases and J by 4 bases, with 12 bases between. The CDR3 totals 14 residues. Germline CDR1 SGHRS, CDR2 YFSETQ. The CDR3 spells CASSFGGLGTEAFF. DNA for the CDR3: TGCGCCAGCAGCTTTGGGGGCTTGGGCACTGAAGCTTTCTTT.